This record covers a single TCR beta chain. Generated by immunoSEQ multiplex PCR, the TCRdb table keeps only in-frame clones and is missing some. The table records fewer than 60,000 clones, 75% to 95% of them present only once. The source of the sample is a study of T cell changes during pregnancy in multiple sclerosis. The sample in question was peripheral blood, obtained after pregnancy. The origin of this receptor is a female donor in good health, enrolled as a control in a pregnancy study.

The CDR3, as DNA: TGTGCCAGCAGCTTTTCCGGGACAGGGGCCCTTAACTATGGCTACACCTTC. It translates to CASSFSGTGALNYGYTF. The rearrangement joins TRBV7-8 to TRBJ1-2, with 10 nucleotides matching TRBD1. Germline CDR1 and CDR2: SGHVS and FQNEAQ. The ends lost 3 bases at V and 1 base at J; junction bases unmatched: 8. This CDR3 region has 17 residues.